The rows below give T cell receptor beta chains drawn from one sample of a study of T-cell reconstitution after alpha-beta-depleted transplantation in children. TCRdb passed the PCR reads through MiXCR, listing each CDR3 protein once. The sample has more than 200,000 distinct CDR3 sequences; 20% to 30% are singletons. Sequenced here: PBMCs, mostly from graft donor cells, sampled 360 days after TCRalphabeta/CD19-depleted stem cell transplant. These receptors originate from a female patient aged 2-15 years who had a stem cell transplant for congenital amegakaryocytic thrombocytopenia, so the T cells may come from the graft donor. Both conserved end residues are part of each CDR3. D genes are given only for firm matches. Clone size is not always given. Where it is, it says once, few, many or a class for expanded clones.

>NA|TRBV30|NA|TRBJ2-2
CAWSEGQWATGELFF
TGTGCCTGGAGTGAAGGACAATGGGCCACCGGGGAGCTGTTTTTT
>NA|TRBV5-1|TRBD1|TRBJ2-2
CASSLGQGGTGELFF
TGCGCCAGCAGCTTGGGACAGGGCGGAACCGGGGAGCTGTTTTTT
>few|TRBV10-3|NA|TRBJ1-2
CAISTGFLDRYGYTF
TGTGCCATCAGTACCGGGTTCTTAGATCGCTATGGCTACACCTTC
>few|TRBV4-3|NA|TRBJ1-3
CASSLTSMDMGNTIYF
TGCGCCAGCAGCCTGACCAGCATGGACATGGGAAACACCATATATTTT
>few|TRBV10-3|NA|TRBJ2-3
CAISESAGASGTDTQYF
TGTGCCATCAGTGAGTCAGCAGGTGCTAGCGGCACAGATACGCAGTATTTT
>few|TRBV18|NA|TRBJ2-2
CASSPLTHLRANTGELFF
TGTGCCAGCTCACCACTTACGCACCTTAGAGCGAACACCGGGGAGCTGTTTTTT
>few|TRBV6-1|TRBD1|TRBJ1-1
CASRAPTGMNTEAFF
TGTGCCAGCAGAGCCCCGACAGGGATGAACACTGAAGCTTTCTTT
>once|TRBV5-1|TRBD1|TRBJ1-1
CASSSGQASNTEAFF
TGCGCCAGCAGCTCGGGACAGGCGTCGAACACTGAAGCTTTCTTT
>NA|TRBV27|TRBD2|TRBJ2-2
CASSFSREGTGELFF
TGTGCCAGCAGTTTCAGCCGGGAGGGTACCGGGGAGCTGTTTTTT
>many|TRBV10-3|TRBD1|TRBJ2-4
CAISGTGVENIQYF
TGTGCCATCAGTGGGACAGGGGTCGAAAACATTCAGTACTTC
>many|TRBV3-1|TRBD1|TRBJ2-7
CASSQEGQGVIYEQYF
TGTGCCAGCAGCCAAGAAGGGCAGGGGGTCATTTACGAGCAGTACTTC
>few|TRBV28|TRBD1|TRBJ1-2
CASSSVDREIGYGYTF
TGTGCCAGCAGTTCCGTGGACAGGGAGATAGGGTATGGCTACACCTTC
>NA|TRBV19|NA|TRBJ2-5
CASGRSEQETQYF
TGTGCCAGTGGGCGTAGCGAACAAGAGACCCAGTACTTC
>few|TRBV6-1|TRBD1|TRBJ2-3
CASSQDRDGTDTQYF
TGTGCCAGCAGCCAGGACAGGGATGGAACAGATACGCAGTATTTT
>NA|TRBV12-3/TRBV12-4|NA|TRBJ2-5
CASSMTKGGETQYF
TGTGCCAGCAGTATGACCAAGGGGGGGGAGACCCAGTACTTC
>many|TRBV5-1|NA|TRBJ1-3
CASSSTGASGNTIYF
TGCGCCAGCAGCTCAACGGGGGCCTCTGGAAACACCATATATTTT
>NA|TRBV11-2|NA|TRBJ1-5
CASSLDRVGQPQHF
TGTGCCAGCAGCTTAGACAGGGTAGGGCAGCCCCAGCATTTT
>once|TRBV7-9|NA|TRBJ2-3
CASSRLEAQYF
TGTGCCAGCTCAAGGCTAGAAGCGCAGTATTTT
>NA|TRBV18|NA|TRBJ1-1
CASSPPGAPTEAFF
TGTGCCAGCTCACCACCGGGGGCCCCCACTGAAGCTTTCTTT
>many|TRBV6-5|NA|TRBJ1-1
CASSRGPEAFF
TGTGCCAGCAGCCGCGGACCTGAAGCTTTCTTT
>few|TRBV10-3|TRBD1|TRBJ2-1
CAIRKGQGTVVNEQFF
TGTGCCATCAGAAAAGGACAGGGGACGGTCGTGAATGAGCAGTTCTTC
>NA|TRBV6-5|NA|TRBJ2-1
CASSYQFYNEQFF
TGTGCCAGCAGTTACCAGTTTTACAATGAGCAGTTCTTC
>many|TRBV12-3/TRBV12-4|TRBD2|TRBJ2-1
CASRSHSGGIYNEQFF
TGTGCCAGCAGATCACATAGCGGGGGAATATACAATGAGCAGTTCTTC
>NA|TRBV7-2|NA|TRBJ1-3
CASRVSSGNTIYF
TGTGCCAGCCGGGTTAGCTCTGGAAACACCATATATTTT
>NA|TRBV6-1|NA|TRBJ1-5
CASSKGSTPGSLQQPQHF
TGTGCCAGCAGTAAAGGGTCCACCCCCGGTTCCCTTCAGCAGCCCCAGCATTTT
>few|TRBV5-1|NA|TRBJ1-1
CASSEEGWTEAFF
TGCGCCAGCAGCGAGGAGGGTTGGACTGAAGCTTTCTTT
>few|TRBV28|TRBD2|TRBJ2-1
CASSRLLGTRGEQFF
TGTGCCAGCAGCCGGCTCCTGGGGACTAGAGGTGAGCAGTTCTTC
>NA|TRBV7-9|TRBD1|TRBJ2-2
CAAFVGQGGTGELFF
TGTGCAGCCTTCGTGGGACAGGGGGGGACCGGGGAGCTGTTTTTT
>many|TRBV2|TRBD1|TRBJ1-2
CASREPGTGGLGYTF
TGTGCCAGCAGAGAGCCCGGGACAGGGGGTCTGGGCTACACCTTC
>NA|TRBV12-3/TRBV12-4|TRBD1|TRBJ1-4
CASSDRGGATNEKLFF
TGTGCCAGCAGCGACAGGGGAGGTGCAACTAATGAAAAACTGTTTTTT
>few|TRBV2|NA|TRBJ2-7
CASRSAGGEQYF
TGTGCCAGCAGGTCAGCGGGTGGCGAGCAGTACTTC
>NA|TRBV19|NA|TRBJ1-1
CASSGFTSVPEAFF
TGTGCCAGTAGTGGGTTCACCAGTGTCCCTGAAGCTTTCTTT
>NA|TRBV6-5|NA|TRBJ2-2
CASSYSKVSSPGELFF
TGTGCCAGCAGTTACTCGAAGGTTAGCTCCCCCGGGGAGCTGTTTTTT
>NA|TRBV12-3/TRBV12-4|NA|TRBJ1-1
CASSAPYGDTEAFF
TGTGCCAGCAGCGCCCCCTATGGTGACACTGAAGCTTTCTTT
>many|TRBV6-2/TRBV6-3|NA|TRBJ2-1
CASSPPSSYNEQFF
TGTGCCAGCAGCCCCCCTAGTTCCTACAATGAGCAGTTCTTC
>NA|TRBV7-6|TRBD2|TRBJ2-2
CASSALAGLGTGELFF
TGTGCCAGCAGCGCTTTAGCGGGACTAGGGACCGGGGAGCTGTTTTTT
>NA|TRBV7-7|NA|TRBJ2-5
CASSLTYPTRPRTQETQYF
TGTGCCAGCAGCTTAACGTACCCCACTCGCCCAAGGACCCAAGAGACCCAGTACTTC
>NA|TRBV24-1|TRBD1|TRBJ2-7
CATSERNPRTGSYEQYF
TGTGCCACCAGTGAGCGCAACCCAAGGACAGGGTCCTACGAGCAGTACTTC
>many|TRBV12-3/TRBV12-4|TRBD2|TRBJ2-1
CASTAGGNEQFF
TGTGCCAGCACCGCGGGAGGCAATGAGCAGTTCTTC
>few|TRBV4-1|NA|TRBJ2-1
CASSQTIFNEQFF
TGCGCCAGCAGCCAGACGATCTTCAATGAGCAGTTCTTC